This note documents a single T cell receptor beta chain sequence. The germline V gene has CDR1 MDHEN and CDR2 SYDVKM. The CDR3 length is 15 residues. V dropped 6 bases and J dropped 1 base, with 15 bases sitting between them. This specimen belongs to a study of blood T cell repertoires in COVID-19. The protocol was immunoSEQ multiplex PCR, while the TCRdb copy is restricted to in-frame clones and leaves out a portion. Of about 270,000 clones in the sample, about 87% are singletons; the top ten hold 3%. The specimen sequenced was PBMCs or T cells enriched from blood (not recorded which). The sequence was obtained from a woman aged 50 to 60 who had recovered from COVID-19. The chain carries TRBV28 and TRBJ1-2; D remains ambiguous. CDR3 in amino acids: CASRLRNGYNYGYTF. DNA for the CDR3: TGTGCCAGCAGGCTACGCAACGGGTATAACTATGGCTACACCTTC.